This T cell receptor (beta chain) was observed in a study of untreated major depressive disorder (dated by TCRdb to 2016 to 2019). About the full investigation: The study was a cross-sectional case-control comparison of T cell phenotype and TCR repertoire between antidepressant-free major depressive disorder patients and individually matched non-depressed controls. Sequencing followed up flow-cytometry Vbeta 5.1, Vbeta 11 and Vbeta 22 usage differences observed in the whole cohort.

The Qiagen DNeasy Blood and Tissue Kit was used to extract total genomic DNA from purified CD4+ T cells. Following immunoSEQ immunosequencing protocols, the TCRbeta CDR3 region, as defined by IMGT, was amplified and sequenced. Regarding the original processing steps: Preprocessing of raw sequence data for PCR and sequencing error correction was performed by the immunoSEQ service. The sequence data were imported into the immunoSEQ Analyzer and were further analyzed using VDJtools v1.0.7. The paired Wilcoxon signed-rank test was used to test for differences between patients and controls. The source is immuneACCESS, and TCRdb retained only in-frame sequences with V and J called. Part of the clones is not carried over; for the studies checked, unresolved V genes explain less than half of this, and the remainder is unexplained. The DNA gave D and trimming, while V, J and clone size come from that table. The sample records 15,000 to 20,000 clones, more than 75% of which are singletons. The ten largest make up roughly 0.82% of the sample.

General findings and caveats noted by the study authors: For the sequencing comparisons, one-tailed planned tests were applied to only three Vbeta families that had been selected in advance. Sequencing confirmed higher TRBV05-01 (Vbeta 5.1) usage among CD4+ T cells of depressed patients than controls, with p = 0.040 in a one-tailed test. A comparatively small study sample was produced by the strict matching and exclusion criteria, and the generalizability of findings was thereby limited. In the sequencing data, TRBV25-01 and TRBV02-01 usage matched the flow-cytometry pattern without reaching statistical significance. The top five TRBV05-01 clones in every sequenced subject were all private clones.

Every depressed patient was matched in pairs with a non-depressed control on sex, age, current smoking status and body mass index. Every participant was of European descent. Controls had no current or lifetime mood disorder and scored 5 or less on the Quick Inventory of Depressive Symptoms-Self Report. All participants were excluded for major medical conditions, Axis I/II comorbidities, regular medication or illicit drug use, or drinking over 100 g alcohol weekly. Roughly 33 ml of peripheral blood was collected into EDTA tubes from each participant. Thawed PBMCs underwent magnetic negative selection with the BD IMag Human CD4 T Lymphocyte Enrichment Set to purify CD4+ T cells. Flow cytometry confirmed that the CD4+ enrichment method typically gave 90% to 95% purity. A subgroup of a few case-control pairs, chosen blind to chemokine receptor expression and flow-cytometric repertoire skewing results, underwent TCRbeta sequencing. All blood samples were collected in the morning at 8:00 a.m., and PBMCs were isolated by Ficoll-Hypaque gradient centrifugation. Until being assayed, PBMCs were kept in liquid nitrogen after cryopreservation by gradual cooling to -80 degrees C.

To note about this clone: Its antigen target is currently unknown. It has no much larger one-base neighbor in the sample; base qualities were not kept.

At the junction V is shortened by 5 bases and J by 10 bases, with 24 bases in between. There are 16 amino acids in the CDR3, from cysteine to phenylalanine inclusive. Only the CDR3 part of the read is kept: 48 bases, read in frame from the first base. For CDR1 and CDR2, the germline V gene lists SNHLY and FYNNEI. Here the chain combines TRBV2 and TRBJ2-1; the D gene cannot be resolved beyond TRBD1 or TRBD2, each matching 9 bases. Specimen: CD4+ T cells from PBMCs. The receptor was derived from a woman in her 30s in good health. The nucleotide sequence reads TGTGCCAGCAGTTACGCACAGGGGGCTAGCGGGACGGAGCAGTTCTTC. The resulting protein is CASSYAQGASGTEQFF. The CDR3 plus the reference TRBV2 and TRBJ2-1 genes for the other parts give the full variable domain: EPEVTQTPSHQVTQMGQEVILRCVPISNHLYFYWYRQILGQKVEFLVSFYNNEISEKSEIFDDQFSVERPDGSNFTLKIRSTKLEDSAMYFCASSYAQGASGTEQFFGPGTRLTVL.